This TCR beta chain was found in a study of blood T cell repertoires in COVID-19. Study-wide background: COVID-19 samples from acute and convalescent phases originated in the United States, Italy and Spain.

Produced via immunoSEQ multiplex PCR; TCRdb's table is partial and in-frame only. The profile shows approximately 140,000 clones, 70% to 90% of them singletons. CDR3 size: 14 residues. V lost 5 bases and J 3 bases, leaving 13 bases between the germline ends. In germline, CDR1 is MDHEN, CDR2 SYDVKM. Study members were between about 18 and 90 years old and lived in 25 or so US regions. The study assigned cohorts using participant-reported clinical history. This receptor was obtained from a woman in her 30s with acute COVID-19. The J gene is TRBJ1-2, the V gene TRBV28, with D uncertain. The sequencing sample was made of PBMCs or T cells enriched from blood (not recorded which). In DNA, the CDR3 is TGTGCCAGCAGTCGGACTGATACTTACTATGGCTACACCTTC. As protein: CASSRTDTYYGYTF.